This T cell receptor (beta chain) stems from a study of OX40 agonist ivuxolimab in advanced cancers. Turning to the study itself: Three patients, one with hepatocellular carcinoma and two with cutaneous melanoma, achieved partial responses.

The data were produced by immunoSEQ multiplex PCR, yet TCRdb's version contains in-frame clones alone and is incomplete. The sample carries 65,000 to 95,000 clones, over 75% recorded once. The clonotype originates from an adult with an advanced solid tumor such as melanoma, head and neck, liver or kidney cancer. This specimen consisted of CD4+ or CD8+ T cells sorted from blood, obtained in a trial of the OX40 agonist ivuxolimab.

CDR3 coding DNA: TGCGCCAGCAGCCAAGGGGCCACAGGCGGCAATGAAAAACTGTTTTTT. Translating it yields CASSQGATGGNEKLFF. V gene TRBV4-3 combines with J gene TRBJ1-4; weak D call: TRBD1 (5 bases). The CDR3 is made up of 16 amino acids. The germline gives CDR1 LGHNA, CDR2 YSLEER. V gave up 1 base and J gave up 5 bases, with 14 bases separating them.